The 24 T cell receptor beta chains in this list originate from one sample, sequenced in a study of early T cells in non-severe SARS-CoV-2 infection. MiXCR was run by TCRdb on the 5' RACE reads, yielding one entry per CDR3 protein. The repertoire holds over 75,000 distinct CDR3 sequences, with about 16% as singletons. The specimen was whole blood. Receptors were obtained from an adult who was a healthcare worker with PCR-confirmed SARS-CoV-2 infection or an uninfected control (not recorded which).

This rearrangement joins TRBV10-3 to TRBJ2-1; 7 positions match TRBD1. The V gene end was trimmed by 8 bases and the J gene end by 5 bases; junction bases not matched to a gene: 9. The CDR3 consists of 14 residues. The germline CDR1 and CDR2 sequences are ENHRY and SYGVKD. The DNA for the CDR3 is TGTGCCATCGGTCCAGGGGGATCGAACAATGAGCAGTTCTTC. Its translation: CAIGPGGSNNEQFF.

This clonotype was seen a single time. The chain combines TRBV10-3 with TRBJ2-3; D not resolved. This CDR3 contains 13 residues. Trimming removed 6 bases from V and 2 bases from J, with 9 bases in between. Per the germline V gene, CDR1 is ENHRY and CDR2 is SYGVKD. CDR3 sequence (DNA): TGTGCCATCAGCAGTATGGTCACAGATACGCAGTATTTT. Protein sequence: CAISSMVTDTQYF.

This chain links TRBV11-2 with TRBJ1-2, with no clear D. V dropped 2 bases and J dropped 2 bases, with 9 bases sitting between them. Germline values: CDR1 SGHAT, CDR2 FQNNGV. There are 14 residues in the CDR3. The CDR3 sequence is CASSLSAGNYGYTF. The CDR3 nucleotides read TGTGCCAGCAGCTTAAGTGCCGGGAACTATGGCTACACCTTC.

The V and J genes are TRBV19 and TRBJ2-6; D unclear. The CDR3 has 15 amino acids. Germline values: CDR1 LNHDA, CDR2 SQIVND (reference sequence). Between the trimmed V and J ends, which lost 9 bases and 1 base, there was a span of 13 bases. CDR3 nucleotide sequence: TGTGCCAGCGAACCCGGCGCGTCTGGGGCCAACGTCCTGACTTTC. Its protein product is CASEPGASGANVLTF.

There are a few counts of this clonotype. This chain uses TRBV14 with TRBJ2-3; D perhaps matches TRBD2 (6 bases). The CDR3 is 15 amino acids. The germline CDR1 and CDR2 sequences are SGHDN and FVKESK. Trimming took off 3 bases at V and 4 bases at J, with 14 bases between the two ends. CDR3 loop: CASSQGGRWPDTQYF. CDR3 nucleotide sequence: TGTGCCAGCAGCCAGGGGGGACGGTGGCCAGATACGCAGTATTTT.

This clonotype was detected ten times or more. The rearrangement joins TRBV10-3 to TRBJ1-3; a weak D match, TRBD1 (5 bases). With 0 bases removed from V and 2 bases from J, the gap between germline ends came to 8 bases. This CDR3 contains 15 residues. The V gene's germline CDR1 is ENHRY and CDR2 SYGVKD. The CDR3 is CAISESMGAGNTIYF. CDR3 coding DNA: TGTGCCATCAGTGAGTCTATGGGGGCTGGAAACACCATATATTTT.

This clonotype was detected ten times or more. The V and J genes are TRBV12-3 or TRBV12-4 and TRBJ2-1, with 11 bases aligning to TRBD2. The junction had 7 bases not matched to a gene; V was cut back by 5 bases and J by 10 bases. The CDR3 runs 14 residues. CDR3 bases: TGTGCCAGCAGTACAGCCGGGACTAGCGGCGAGCAGTTCTTC. Translating it yields CASSTAGTSGEQFF.

In its sample, this clonotype was seen many times. V is TRBV11-3 and J is TRBJ2-1; 7 nucleotides match TRBD2. The V gene's germline CDR1 is SGHNT and CDR2 YENEEA. With V trimmed by 3 bases and J by 2 bases, 7 bases remained unmatched. The length of the CDR3 is 16 residues. This chain's CDR3 is CASSLNRGGTYNEQFF. CDR3 nucleotide sequence: TGTGCCAGCAGCTTGAACCGCGGGGGAACCTACAATGAGCAGTTCTTC. Variable domain in full (rest from reference TRBV11-3 and TRBJ2-1): EAGVVQSPRYKIIEKKQPVAFWCNPISGHNTLYWYLQNLGQGPELLIRYENEEAVDDSQLPKDRFSAERLKGVDSTLKIQPAELGDSAVYLCASSLNRGGTYNEQFFGPGTRLTVL.

J is TRBJ2-5 and V is TRBV14, with 7 nucleotides matching TRBD1. This CDR3 is 13 amino acids long. V gave up 4 bases and J gave up 7 bases; unmatched junction bases: 6. Germline loops: CDR1 SGHDN, CDR2 FVKESK. The CDR3 protein is CASSPRQGRTQYF. The CDR3, as DNA: TGTGCCAGCAGCCCGCGACAGGGACGGACCCAGTACTTC.

This chain connects TRBV2 to TRBJ2-7; 9 bases are shared with TRBD1. This CDR3 has 11 amino acids. J lost 6 bases, V lost 6 bases, and 0 bases had no gene match. Germline V lookup: CDR1 SNHLY, CDR2 FYNNEI. CDR3 in DNA: TGTGCCAGCAGGACAGGGGGCGAGCAGTACTTC. It encodes CASRTGGEQYF. The full variable domain, completed using reference TRBV2 and TRBJ2-7, is EPEVTQTPSHQVTQMGQEVILRCVPISNHLYFYWYRQILGQKVEFLVSFYNNEISEKSEIFDDQFSVERPDGSNFTLKIRSTKLEDSAMYFCASRTGGEQYFGPGTRLTVT.

Only a few counts were recorded for this clonotype. This chain joins TRBV28 and TRBJ2-3, with D unresolved. There are 14 residues in the CDR3. The V end was cut by 3 bases, the J end by 2 bases, with 9 bases between. Germline V gene data show CDR1 as MDHEN and CDR2 as SYDVKM. The CDR3 loop reads CASSFERPTDTQYF. The CDR3 DNA reads TGTGCCAGCAGTTTCGAGAGACCCACAGATACGCAGTATTTT.

The CDR3: CASRRQGDRPTEAFF. CDR3 in DNA: TGTGCCAGCAGAAGACAGGGGGATCGGCCCACTGAAGCTTTCTTT. The V call is TRBV27, the J call TRBJ1-1, with TRBD1 matching over 9 bases. The CDR3 totals 15 residues. The junction had 9 bases not matched to a gene; V was cut back by 6 bases and J by 4 bases. Per the germline V gene, CDR1 is MNHEY and CDR2 is SMNVEV (reference sequence).

This clonotype came up a few times. The chain is built from TRBV27 and TRBJ2-3, with D maybe TRBD1 (6 bases). The CDR3 length is 17 residues. Trimming cost V 1 base and J 9 bases, with 23 bases left between them. Germline V gene data show CDR1 as MNHEY and CDR2 as SMNVEV (reference sequence). In DNA, the CDR3 is TGTGCCAGCAGTTTATTGATGGGGGACAATCGAAAGGACACGCAGTATTTT. As protein: CASSLLMGDNRKDTQYF.

The table lists this clonotype with a few counts. The chain couples TRBV20-1 to TRBJ1-2; D gene ambiguous. Germline V gene sequence: CDR1 DFQATT, CDR2 SNEGSKA (reference sequence). The germline V and J ends were trimmed by 1 base and 0 bases, with 9 bases remaining between them. The CDR3 length is 14 residues. Here the CDR3 DNA reads TGCAGTGCTAGAGCGTCGACGGCTAACTATGGCTACACCTTC. It codes for CSARASTANYGYTF.

This chain connects TRBV29-1 to TRBJ1-2; 7 bases are shared with TRBD1. This CDR3 comprises 12 residues. The ends lost 6 bases at V and 8 bases at J; junction bases unmatched: 9. The germline V gene encodes CDR1 SQVTM and CDR2 ANQGSEA. The CDR3 nucleotides are TGCAGCGTCGATACAGGGGCGCGAGGCTACACCTTC. Translation gives CSVDTGARGYTF.

The chain joins TRBV2 to TRBJ1-1, with D perhaps matching TRBD1 (6 bases). Germline values: CDR1 SNHLY, CDR2 FYNNEI. The length of the CDR3 is 13 residues. The germline V and J ends were trimmed by 4 bases and 3 bases, with 9 bases remaining between them. The CDR3 here is CASSVDRDTEAFF. DNA of the CDR3: TGTGCCAGCAGTGTGGACAGAGACACTGAAGCTTTCTTT. Based on the CDR3 plus reference TRBV2 and TRBJ1-1, the full variable domain is EPEVTQTPSHQVTQMGQEVILRCVPISNHLYFYWYRQILGQKVEFLVSFYNNEISEKSEIFDDQFSVERPDGSNFTLKIRSTKLEDSAMYFCASSVDRDTEAFFGQGTRLTVV.

This clonotype turned up a few times. The chain couples TRBV15 to TRBJ2-3; D gene ambiguous. The CDR3 sequence is 17 residues long. Germline V gene data show CDR1 as LNHNV and CDR2 as YYDKDF (reference sequence). With 5 bases removed from V and 0 bases from J, the gap between germline ends came to 18 bases. CDR3 bases: TGTGCCACCAGCGGGCCTAAGTGGGTGTCAAGCACAGATACGCAGTATTTT. It codes for CATSGPKWVSSTDTQYF. Full variable domain (missing parts from reference TRBV15 and TRBJ2-3): DAMVIQNPRYQVTQFGKPVTLSCSQTLNHNVMYWYQQKSSQAPKLLFHYYDKDFNNEADTPDNFQSRRPNTSFCFLDIRSPGLGDTAMYLCATSGPKWVSSTDTQYFGPGTRLTVL.

The V call is TRBV28, the J call TRBJ2-7; the D gene is possibly TRBD1 (5 bases). Germline V CDR1 and CDR2: MDHEN, SYDVKM. Trimming took off 3 bases at V and 2 bases at J, with 11 bases between the two ends. The CDR3 has 14 residues. CDR3 sequence (DNA): TGTGCCAGCAGTTTCTCAGGGATGCCCTACGAGCAGTACTTC. It specifies CASSFSGMPYEQYF.

V gene TRBV4-1 combines with J gene TRBJ2-1; D is ambiguous. This CDR3 comprises 13 residues. Germline-derived CDR1 and CDR2 are MGHRA and YSYEKL. Trimming removed 0 bases at V and 14 bases at J, with 14 bases between. The CDR3 here is CASSQEVRWGKFF. CDR3 DNA: TGCGCCAGCAGCCAAGAGGTTCGGTGGGGAAAGTTCTTC.

The chain couples TRBV6-9 to TRBJ1-1; weak D call: TRBD1 (5 bases). The CDR3 is 14 residues long. Germline assignment: CDR1 MNHGY and CDR2 SVAAGI. Trimming shortened V by 10 bases and J by 1 base, and 16 bases separated the two germline ends. The CDR3 coding sequence is TGTGCCATCCTGGGGACCGGGGAGAACACTGAAGCTTTCTTT. Amino acid sequence: CAILGTGENTEAFF.

The rearrangement joins TRBV28 to TRBJ2-5; tentatively, D is TRBD1 (6 bases). The CDR3 extends over 12 amino acids. In germline, CDR1 is MDHEN, CDR2 SYDVKM. The V gene lost 8 bases and the J gene lost 9 bases, with 16 bases spanning the gap. CDR3 loop: CASPDTAGAQYF. The DNA for the CDR3 is TGTGCCAGCCCGGATACGGCAGGGGCCCAGTACTTC.

V usage is TRBV29-1 and J usage is TRBJ2-5; 9 bases line up with TRBD1. The V gene end was trimmed by 6 bases and the J gene end by 9 bases; junction bases not matched to a gene: 8. The germline gives CDR1 SQVTM, CDR2 ANQGSEA. The CDR3 has 12 amino acids. The CDR3 region is CSVTGQGLPQYF. The DNA of the CDR3 is TGCAGCGTGACGGGACAGGGTTTGCCCCAGTACTTC.

This chain links TRBV29-1 with TRBJ1-1; tentatively, D is TRBD1 (6 bases). The CDR3 extends over 9 amino acids. Trimming left V 5 bases short and J 13 bases short, with 11 bases between. Germline V gives CDR1 SQVTM, CDR2 ANQGSEA. DNA of the CDR3: TGCAGCGTTAACAGGGCTGATTTCTTT. Translating it yields CSVNRADFF.

A few counts support this clonotype. The chain links TRBV27 to TRBJ2-1; 7 bases are a match to TRBD2. CDR1 MNHEY and CDR2 SMNVEV come from the germline V gene (reference sequence). After removal of 5 bases from V and 6 bases from J, the junction contained 22 bases not matched to a gene. This CDR3 is 19 amino acids long. Here the CDR3 reads CASSPKGGRPLRPGNEQFF. The CDR3 DNA reads TGTGCCAGCAGTCCAAAGGGAGGGCGTCCCCTCCGGCCGGGCAATGAGCAGTTCTTC.